This record concerns one T cell receptor (beta chain) sequence. The CDR3 is 14 amino acids. Unmatched junction bases numbered 7, after V lost 5 bases and J lost 4 bases. Germline V gene data show CDR1 as MNHNY and CDR2 as SVGAGI (reference sequence). In the original processing: Amplified reference gene primers provided the basis for estimating nucleated cell counts. The repertoire was sequenced with immunoSEQ multiplex PCR; TCRdb's copy has only in-frame clones and lacks some. V, J and clone size are those of that table, while D and trimming were read from the DNA. In the table there are 180,000 or so clones, roughly 86% of which are singletons. The data derive from a study of blood T cell repertoires in COVID-19. Study-wide context: Sites in the United States, Italy and Spain provided acute and convalescent COVID-19 samples. The analysed material was cDNA or gDNA that came from T cells, B-cell-depleted T cells, or PBMCs.

This chain joins TRBV6-6 and TRBJ1-1; 7 nucleotides agree with TRBD1. Sample: peripheral blood. The origin of this receptor is a man aged 18 to 30 with acute or convalescent COVID-19. The CDR3 region is CASSDRVGSTEAFF. The CDR3 region has the DNA TGTGCCAGCAGTGACAGGGTAGGGAGCACTGAAGCTTTCTTT.